These 19 T cell receptor beta chains were sequenced from one sample in a study of T cells after yellow fever vaccination. Using its own MiXCR run on the 5' RACE reads, TCRdb lists one record per CDR3 protein. The data hold hundreds of thousands of distinct CDR3 sequences, with 15% to 20% observed a single time. This sample comprised PBMCs, obtained 15 days after the yellow fever booster vaccination. These receptors were obtained from a man aged 30 to 39 who received the YFV17D yellow fever vaccine.

The chain carries TRBV5-1 and TRBJ2-6; TRBD2 is a possible D gene (6 bases). CDR3 length: 16 amino acids. Germline V CDR1 and CDR2: SGHRS, YFSETQ. Trimming removed 3 bases at V and 0 bases at J, with 10 bases between. This CDR3 reads CASSSEGSSGANVLTF. The CDR3 DNA follows: TGCGCCAGCAGCTCGGAGGGGAGCTCTGGGGCCAACGTCCTGACTTTC.

V is TRBV5-1 and J is TRBJ2-2; no clear D gene. Germline-derived CDR1 and CDR2 are SGHRS and YFSETQ. Trimming shortened V by 0 bases and J by 4 bases, and 7 bases separated the two germline ends. CDR3 length equals 14 residues. The DNA of the CDR3 is TGCGCCAGCAGCTTGGAACCCCTCACCGGGGAGCTGTTTTTT. Protein: CASSLEPLTGELFF.

There are a few counts of this clonotype. The rearrangement uses TRBV29-1 and TRBJ2-2, with TRBD2 as a possible D gene (6 bases). This CDR3 comprises 13 residues. The germline CDR1 and CDR2 sequences are SQVTM and ANQGSEA. The germline V and J ends were trimmed by 7 bases and 4 bases, with 13 bases remaining between them. The CDR3 region is CSGGLIGTGELFF. The CDR3 DNA is TGCAGCGGTGGACTAATTGGCACCGGGGAGCTGTTTTTT.

This clonotype showed up just a few times. The J gene is TRBJ1-1, the V gene TRBV6-1; maybe TRBD1 (5 bases). Germline CDR1 MNHNS, CDR2 SASEGT. CDR3 size: 18 residues. The V end was cut by 5 bases, the J end by 2 bases, with 24 bases between. The CDR3, as DNA: TGTGCCAGCAGTCCCGCCCGGGGGACCCCTTTACGAAACACTGAAGCTTTCTTT. It translates to CASSPARGTPLRNTEAFF.

The chain carries TRBV9 and TRBJ2-1, with 10 bases matching TRBD2. Germline-derived CDR1 and CDR2 are SGDLS and YYNGEE. V shed 4 bases, J shed 3 bases, and the junction held 4 bases outside the gene matches. This CDR3 is 15 amino acids long. The CDR3 sequence: CASSSAGGVYNEQFF. The CDR3, as DNA: TGTGCCAGCAGCTCAGCGGGAGGGGTCTACAATGAGCAGTTCTTC.

J is TRBJ2-2 and V is TRBV3-1; D is unresolved. This CDR3 comprises 12 residues. Germline V gene lookup returns CDR1 LGHDT and CDR2 YNNKEL (reference sequence). The V and J ends lost 6 bases and 8 bases respectively, with 10 bases between them. CDR3 nucleotides: TGTGCCAGCAGTCTTTTTGAGGGGGAGCTGTTTTTT. This gives the protein CASSLFEGELFF.

The V call is TRBV19, the J call TRBJ2-5; D is perhaps TRBD2 (6 bases). The CDR3 sequence is 13 residues long. Trimming shortened V by 3 bases and J by 5 bases, and 10 bases separated the two germline ends. The V gene's germline CDR1 is LNHDA and CDR2 SQIVND (reference sequence). The CDR3 nucleotides read TGTGCCAGTAGTATCGGAGGGGACGAGACCCAGTACTTC. Its translation: CASSIGGDETQYF.

This clonotype was picked up many times. The V and J genes are TRBV3-1 and TRBJ1-1; a possible D gene is TRBD1 (5 bases). The ends were cut back, 2 bases at V and 2 bases at J, with 9 bases in the middle. There are 14 residues in the CDR3. CDR1 and CDR2 (germline): LGHDT, YNNKEL (reference sequence). The CDR3, as DNA: TGTGCCAGCAGCCAACTTCAGGGTAACACTGAAGCTTTCTTT. Translating it yields CASSQLQGNTEAFF.

This clonotype turned up a few times. The chain is built from TRBV20-1 and TRBJ2-7, with a tentative D call TRBD1 (5 bases). CDR1 and CDR2 from the germline V gene are DFQATT and SNEGSKA (reference sequence). The V gene lost 3 bases and the J gene lost 2 bases, with 8 bases spanning the gap. This CDR3 comprises 12 residues. The CDR3 nucleotides are TGCAGTGCTAGTGGGGCTACCTACGAGCAGTACTTC. Translation gives CSASGATYEQYF.

The chain uses TRBV7-9 and TRBJ2-3; no firm D call. CDR3 size: 14 residues. Germline V gene sequence: CDR1 SEHNR, CDR2 FQNEAQ (reference sequence). Trimming shortened V by 4 bases and J by 4 bases, and 12 bases separated the two germline ends. In DNA form, the CDR3 reads TGTGCCAGCAGCTATACACCCGATCCAGATACGCAGTATTTT. This codes for CASSYTPDPDTQYF.

V and J are TRBV5-1 and TRBJ2-3, with 9 positions matching TRBD2. In germline, CDR1 is SGHRS, CDR2 YFSETQ. V dropped 5 bases and J dropped 3; count of bases not matched to a gene: 16. The CDR3 spans 18 residues. The CDR3 nucleotides are TGCGCCAGCAGTTCTCCGGGACTAGCAAAAATAAGTACAGATACGCAGTATTTT. It encodes CASSSPGLAKISTDTQYF. Complete variable domain (other parts from reference TRBV5-1 and TRBJ2-3): KAGVTQTPRYLIKTRGQQVTLSCSPISGHRSVSWYQQTPGQGLQFLFEYFSETQRNKGNFPGRFSGRQFSNSRSEMNVSTLELGDSALYLCASSSPGLAKISTDTQYFGPGTRLTVL.

This clonotype was recorded a few times. The chain couples TRBV14 to TRBJ2-5; D perhaps matches TRBD1 (5 bases). The V gene lost 5 bases and the J gene lost 4 bases, with 11 bases spanning the gap. CDR3 length equals 13 residues. From germline, CDR1 is SGHDN and CDR2 FVKESK. CDR3 bases: TGTGCCAGCAGCATTTGGGGCCGAGAGACCCAGTACTTC. This codes for CASSIWGRETQYF.

The rearrangement uses TRBV7-2 and TRBJ1-1; maybe TRBD1 (5 bases). This CDR3 has 16 residues. In germline, CDR1 is SGHTA, CDR2 FQGNSA. Trimming cost V 4 bases and J 4 bases, with 19 bases left between them. The CDR3 DNA reads TGTGCCAGCAGCTCGACATTCGGGGCTCCGGTCACTGAAGCTTTCTTT. Its translation: CASSSTFGAPVTEAFF.

This clonotype was seen a handful of times. This rearrangement joins TRBV5-4 to TRBJ2-5; D possibly corresponds to TRBD2 (6 bases). Germline loops: CDR1 SGHNT, CDR2 YYREEE (reference sequence). The V end was cut by 3 bases, the J end by 5 bases, with 14 bases between. The CDR3 runs 14 residues. The DNA for the CDR3 is TGTGCCAGCAGCTGGGGGGAAAGTCGGGAGACCCAGTACTTC. Protein sequence: CASSWGESRETQYF.

The sample holds a few counts of this clonotype. The V and J genes are TRBV20-1 and TRBJ1-1; a weak D match, TRBD1 (5 bases). Germline CDR1 DFQATT, CDR2 SNEGSKA (reference sequence). The ends were cut back, 3 bases at V and 11 bases at J, with 16 bases in the middle. The CDR3 extends over 12 amino acids. The CDR3 region has the DNA TGCAGTGCTAGTGAGGGACCTTTTGGGGCTTTCTTT. This gives the protein CSASEGPFGAFF.

This clonotype turned up a few times. This rearrangement joins TRBV30 to TRBJ2-7; no definite D call. The V end lost 3 bases, the J end lost 3 bases, and 9 bases lay between the germline ends. The germline V gene encodes CDR1 GTSNPN and CDR2 SVGIG (reference sequence). The CDR3 length is 12 residues. DNA of the CDR3: TGTGCCTGGAGGAGCACGGTCTACGAGCAGTACTTC. Protein: CAWRSTVYEQYF.

The V gene is TRBV2, the J gene TRBJ2-3; perhaps D is TRBD1 or TRBD2 (5 bases each). With 4 bases removed from V and 0 bases from J, the gap between germline ends came to 14 bases. Germline V lookup: CDR1 SNHLY, CDR2 FYNNEI. This CDR3 is built from 16 residues. CDR3: CASSGPQGGSTDTQYF. Here the CDR3 DNA reads TGTGCCAGCAGTGGGCCCCAGGGCGGGAGCACAGATACGCAGTATTTT. Full variable domain (missing parts from reference TRBV2 and TRBJ2-3): EPEVTQTPSHQVTQMGQEVILRCVPISNHLYFYWYRQILGQKVEFLVSFYNNEISEKSEIFDDQFSVERPDGSNFTLKIRSTKLEDSAMYFCASSGPQGGSTDTQYFGPGTRLTVL.

This clonotype was observed a handful of times. V is TRBV20-1 and J is TRBJ2-7; 7 nucleotides agree with TRBD1. From germline, CDR1 is DFQATT and CDR2 SNEGSKA (reference sequence). This CDR3 spans 13 amino acids. In DNA form, the CDR3 reads TGCAGCCCCTCGGACAGGCGGGCCTACGAGCAGTACTTC. It codes for CSPSDRRAYEQYF.

The rearrangement links TRBV5-1 to TRBJ2-6, with D possibly being TRBD1 (6 bases). V shed 7 bases and J shed 1 base, with 15 bases lying between them. The V gene's germline CDR1 is SGHRS and CDR2 YFSETQ. The CDR3 length is 16 residues. CDR3 protein: CASRQEGLSGANVLTF. Here the CDR3 DNA reads TGCGCCAGCCGACAGGAAGGGCTTTCTGGGGCCAACGTCCTGACTTTC.